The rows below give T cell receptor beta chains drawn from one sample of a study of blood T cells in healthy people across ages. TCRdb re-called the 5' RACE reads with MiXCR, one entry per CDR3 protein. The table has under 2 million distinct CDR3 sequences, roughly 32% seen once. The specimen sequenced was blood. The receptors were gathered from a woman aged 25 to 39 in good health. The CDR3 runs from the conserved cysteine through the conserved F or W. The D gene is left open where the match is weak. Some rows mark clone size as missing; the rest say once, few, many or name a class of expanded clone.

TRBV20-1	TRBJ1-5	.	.	CSAHRRDTVEQPQHF	TGCAGTGCTCACCGCCGGGACACGGTGGAACAGCCCCAGCATTTT
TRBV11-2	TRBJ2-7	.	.	CASSLDRRIVYEQYF	TGTGCCAGCAGCTTAGATCGGCGGATAGTCTACGAGCAGTACTTC
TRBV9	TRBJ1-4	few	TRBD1	CASSAGTGNEKLFF	TGTGCCAGCAGCGCCGGGACAGGGAATGAAAAACTGTTTTTT
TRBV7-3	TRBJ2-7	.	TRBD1	CASSLGPGRGPYEQYF	TGTGCCAGCAGCCTGGGCCCGGGCAGGGGGCCTTACGAGCAGTACTTC
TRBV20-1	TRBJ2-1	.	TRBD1	CSLPGQGTSEQFF	TGCAGTCTACCGGGACAGGGAACGAGTGAGCAGTTCTTC
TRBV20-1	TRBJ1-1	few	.	CSGGGFGNTEAFF	TGCAGTGGGGGGGGGTTCGGGAACACTGAAGCTTTCTTT
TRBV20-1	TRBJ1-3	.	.	CSAPQGFGNTIYF	TGCAGTGCTCCCCAGGGATTTGGAAACACCATATATTTT
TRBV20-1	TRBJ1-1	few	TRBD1	CSAPQGALNTEAFF	TGCAGTGCTCCACAGGGGGCTTTGAACACTGAAGCTTTCTTT
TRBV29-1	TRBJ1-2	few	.	CSVEDRYTEANYDYTF	TGCAGCGTTGAAGATAGGTACACTGAAGCTAACTATGACTACACCTTC
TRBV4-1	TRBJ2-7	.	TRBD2	CASSDRTSGFYEQYF	TGCGCCAGCAGCGATAGGACTAGCGGGTTCTACGAGCAGTACTTC
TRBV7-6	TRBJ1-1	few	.	CASSPLRPVSTEAFF	TGTGCCAGCAGCCCGCTGCGACCCGTTAGCACTGAAGCTTTCTTT
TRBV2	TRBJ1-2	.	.	CASSEGEYGYTF	TGTGCCAGCAGTGAGGGGGAATATGGCTACACCTTC
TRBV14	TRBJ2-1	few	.	CASSYGPSPYNEQFF	TGTGCCAGCAGCTACGGACCTTCCCCCTACAATGAGCAGTTCTTC
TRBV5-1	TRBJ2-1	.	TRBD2	CASSSLAVQSYNEQFF	TGCGCCAGCAGCTCACTAGCGGTTCAGTCCTACAATGAGCAGTTCTTC
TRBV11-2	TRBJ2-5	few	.	CASSLSPGTETQYF	TGTGCCAGCAGCTTAAGTCCGGGGACGGAGACCCAGTACTTC
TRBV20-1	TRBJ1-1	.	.	CSVLLGGLTAFF	TGCAGTGTTCTCTTGGGGGGCCTTACAGCTTTCTTT
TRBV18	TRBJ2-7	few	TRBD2	CASSPSGRLGPYEQYF	TGTGCCAGCTCACCCTCCGGGAGGCTAGGGCCCTACGAGCAGTACTTC
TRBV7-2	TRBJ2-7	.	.	CASSSKLYEQYF	TGTGCCAGCAGCTCCAAACTATACGAGCAGTACTTC
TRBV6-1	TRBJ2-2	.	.	CASSEWAGVTGELFF	TGTGCCAGCAGTGAATGGGCAGGGGTCACCGGGGAGCTGTTTTTT
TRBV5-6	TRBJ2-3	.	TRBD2	CASSFLAGGPLGDTQYF	TGTGCCAGCAGCTTCCTAGCGGGGGGGCCCTTAGGAGATACGCAGTATTTT
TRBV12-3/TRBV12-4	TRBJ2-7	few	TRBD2	CASTPGLAEYEQYF	TGTGCCAGCACCCCGGGACTAGCAGAATACGAGCAGTACTTC
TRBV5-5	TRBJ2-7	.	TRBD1	CASSTGTAISYEQYF	TGTGCCAGCAGTACCGGGACAGCAATTTCCTACGAGCAGTACTTC
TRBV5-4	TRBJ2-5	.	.	CASGGDSATQYF	TGTGCCAGCGGAGGGGACTCCGCGACCCAGTACTTC
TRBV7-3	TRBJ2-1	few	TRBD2	CASSPSGGAEQFF	TGTGCCAGCAGCCCTTCCGGGGGGGCCGAGCAGTTCTTC
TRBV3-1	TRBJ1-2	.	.	CASSLRGTSMYGYTF	TGTGCCAGCAGCCTCCGGGGGACCTCTATGTATGGCTACACCTTC
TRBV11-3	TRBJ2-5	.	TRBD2	CASSSRLAGKGETQYF	TGTGCCAGCAGCTCCCGGCTAGCGGGGAAGGGAGAGACCCAGTACTTC
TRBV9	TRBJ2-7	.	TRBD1	CASSVSWGTDGYEQYF	TGTGCCAGCAGCGTATCTTGGGGGACAGATGGCTACGAGCAGTACTTC
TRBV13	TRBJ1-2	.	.	CASSFWQGNGYTF	TGTGCCAGCAGCTTTTGGCAGGGTAACGGCTACACCTTC
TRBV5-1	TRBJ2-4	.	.	CASSLEAKAQNIQYF	TGCGCCAGCAGCTTGGAGGCGAAGGCCCAAAACATTCAGTACTTC
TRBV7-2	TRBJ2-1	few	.	CASSRGGVGNYNEQFF	TGTGCCAGCAGCCGTGGAGGAGTAGGAAACTACAATGAGCAGTTCTTC
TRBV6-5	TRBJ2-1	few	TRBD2	CASRTGTSDYNEQFF	TGTGCCAGCAGAACCGGGACTAGCGACTACAATGAGCAGTTCTTC
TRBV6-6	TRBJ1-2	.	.	CASSYSGQGRANYGYTF	TGTGCCAGCAGTTACTCGGGTCAGGGGAGAGCGAACTATGGCTACACCTTC
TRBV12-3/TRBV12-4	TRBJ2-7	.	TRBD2	CASSLASGGHYEQYF	TGTGCCAGCAGTTTAGCTAGCGGGGGACACTACGAGCAGTACTTC
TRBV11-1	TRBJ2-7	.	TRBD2	CASSLDQGLAGVYEQYF	TGTGCCAGCAGCTTAGACCAGGGACTAGCGGGAGTCTACGAGCAGTACTTC
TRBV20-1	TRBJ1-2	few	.	CSAREQTGWIDGYTF	TGCAGTGCTAGAGAACAAACAGGGTGGATCGATGGCTACACCTTC
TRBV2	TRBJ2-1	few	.	CASRNPGLASSYNEQFF	TGTGCCAGCAGAAATCCCGGACTCGCGAGCTCCTACAATGAGCAGTTCTTC
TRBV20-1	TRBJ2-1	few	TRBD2	CSARRAGAGYNEQFF	TGCAGTGCTAGACGAGCGGGAGCCGGATACAATGAGCAGTTCTTC
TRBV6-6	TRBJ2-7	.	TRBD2	CASSPGSGGRYEQYF	TGTGCCAGCAGCCCCGGAAGCGGGGGGAGGTACGAGCAGTACTTC
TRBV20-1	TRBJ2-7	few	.	CSASTEGAQYF	TGCAGTGCTAGTACCGAAGGGGCCCAGTACTTC
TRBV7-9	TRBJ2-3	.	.	CAIRADTQYF	TGTGCCATCCGCGCAGATACGCAGTATTTT
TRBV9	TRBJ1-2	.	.	CASSAAGGPNYGYTF	TGTGCCAGCAGCGCCGCTGGGGGACCGAACTATGGCTACACCTTC
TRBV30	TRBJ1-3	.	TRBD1	CAWSQPTGINTIYF	TGTGCCTGGAGCCAACCGACAGGGATAAACACCATATATTTT
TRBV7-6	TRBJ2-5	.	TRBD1	CASSYSGSGGETQYF	TGTGCCAGCAGCTATAGTGGGTCAGGGGGAGAGACCCAGTACTTC
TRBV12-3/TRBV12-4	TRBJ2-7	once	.	CASARGWSSYEQYF	TGTGCCAGCGCCAGGGGCTGGAGCTCCTACGAGCAGTACTTC
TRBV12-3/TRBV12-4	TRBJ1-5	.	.	CASSFWGSPQHF	TGTGCCAGCAGTTTTTGGGGGTCGCCCCAGCATTTT
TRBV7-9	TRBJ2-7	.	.	CASSPWGRLSYEQYF	TGTGCCAGCAGCCCGTGGGGACGTCTATCCTACGAGCAGTACTTC
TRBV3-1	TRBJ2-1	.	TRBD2	CASSQQGLAGGDYNERFF	TGTGCCAGCAGCCAACAGGGACTAGCGGGAGGGGACTACAATGAGCGGTTCTTC
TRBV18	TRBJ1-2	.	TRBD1	CASSPHGQAADGYTF	TGTGCCAGCTCACCACACGGACAGGCGGCCGATGGTTACACCTTC
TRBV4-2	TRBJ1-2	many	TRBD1	CASSQTTQGRSYGYTF	TGTGCCAGCAGCCAAACTACACAGGGGCGAAGCTATGGCTACACCTTC
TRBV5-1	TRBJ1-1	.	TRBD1	CASSGGGRGLIDTEAFF	TGCGCCAGCAGCGGGGGCGGCAGGGGGCTAATAGACACTGAAGCTTTCTTT
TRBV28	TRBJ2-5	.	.	CASSWVGSGAETQYF	TGTGCCAGCAGTTGGGTCGGGAGTGGGGCAGAGACCCAGTACTTC
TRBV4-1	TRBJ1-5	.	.	CASYPGVGQPQHF	TGCGCCAGTTACCCAGGGGTCGGTCAGCCCCAGCATTTT
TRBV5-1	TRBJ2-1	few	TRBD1	CASSYSGTDNEQFF	TGCGCCAGCAGCTACTCCGGGACAGACAATGAGCAGTTCTTC